Sequencing of this T cell receptor beta chain was carried out in a study of T cells in Graves' hyperthyroidism and ophthalmopathy. This clonotype was counted many times. Amplified TCR beta CDR3 regions came from RNA transcripts. In the first-round RT-PCR of the TCR CDR3, the HTBI primer set was used. TCRdb processed the multiplex PCR reads anew with MiXCR; each CDR3 protein has one entry. Of more than 450,000 distinct CDR3 sequences in the sample, about 14% are singletons; the top ten hold approximately 15%. CDR1 and CDR2 from the germline V gene are SGHTA and FQGNSA. V shed 5 bases and J 6 bases; nucleotides not matched to a gene: 10. This CDR3 contains 16 residues.

Sequenced sample: blood. This TCR came from a woman between 40 and 55 years old with Graves' hyperthyroidism. The chain has TRBV7-2 and TRBJ2-3; the match to TRBD2 covers 11 bases. The CDR3, as DNA: TGTGCCAGCAGCCTTATAGCGGGAGGGGCGGTGGATACGCAGTATTTT. This gives the protein CASSLIAGGAVDTQYF.